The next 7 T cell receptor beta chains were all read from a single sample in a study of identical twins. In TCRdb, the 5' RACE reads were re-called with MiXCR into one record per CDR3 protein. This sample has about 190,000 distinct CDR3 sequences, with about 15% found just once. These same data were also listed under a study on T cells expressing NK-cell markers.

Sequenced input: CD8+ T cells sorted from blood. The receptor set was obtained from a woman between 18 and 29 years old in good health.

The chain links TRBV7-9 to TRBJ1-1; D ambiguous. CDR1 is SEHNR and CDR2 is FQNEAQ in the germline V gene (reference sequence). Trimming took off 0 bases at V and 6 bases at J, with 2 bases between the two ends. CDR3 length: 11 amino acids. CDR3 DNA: TGTGCCAGCAGCTTAGCACCTGAAGCTTTCTTT. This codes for CASSLAPEAFF.

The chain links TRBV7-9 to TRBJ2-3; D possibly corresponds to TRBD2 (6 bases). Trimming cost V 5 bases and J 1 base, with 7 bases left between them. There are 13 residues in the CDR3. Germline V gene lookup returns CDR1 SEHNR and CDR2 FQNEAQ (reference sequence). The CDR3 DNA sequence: TGTGCCAGCAGCCCTAGCGGCACAGATACGCAGTATTTT. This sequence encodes CASSPSGTDTQYF.

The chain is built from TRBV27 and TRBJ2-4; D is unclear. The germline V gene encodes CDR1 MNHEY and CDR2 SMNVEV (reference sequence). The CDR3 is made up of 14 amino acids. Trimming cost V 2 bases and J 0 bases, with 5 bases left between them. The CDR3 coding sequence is TGTGCCAGCAGTTTAGGGCCAGCCAAAAACATTCAGTACTTC. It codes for CASSLGPAKNIQYF.

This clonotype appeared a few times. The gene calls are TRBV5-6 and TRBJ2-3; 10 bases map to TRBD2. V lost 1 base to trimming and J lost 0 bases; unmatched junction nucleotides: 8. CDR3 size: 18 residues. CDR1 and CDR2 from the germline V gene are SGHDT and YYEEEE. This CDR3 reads CASSLRSGRLLSTDTQYF. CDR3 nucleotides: TGTGCCAGCAGCTTGCGTAGCGGGAGGCTCCTTAGCACAGATACGCAGTATTTT.

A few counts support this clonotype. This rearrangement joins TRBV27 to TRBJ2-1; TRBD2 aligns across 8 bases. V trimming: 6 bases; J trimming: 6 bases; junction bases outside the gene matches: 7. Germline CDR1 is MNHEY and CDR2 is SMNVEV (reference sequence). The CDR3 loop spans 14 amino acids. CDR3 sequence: CASSSGLGPNEQFF. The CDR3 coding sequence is TGTGCCAGCAGCTCGGGACTAGGTCCCAATGAGCAGTTCTTC.

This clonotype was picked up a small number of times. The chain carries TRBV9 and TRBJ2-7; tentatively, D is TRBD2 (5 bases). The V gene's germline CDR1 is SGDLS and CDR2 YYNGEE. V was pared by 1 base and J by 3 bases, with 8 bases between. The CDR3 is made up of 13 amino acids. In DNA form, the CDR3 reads TGTGCCAGCAGCGTAACAGACTACTACGAGCAGTACTTC. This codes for CASSVTDYYEQYF.

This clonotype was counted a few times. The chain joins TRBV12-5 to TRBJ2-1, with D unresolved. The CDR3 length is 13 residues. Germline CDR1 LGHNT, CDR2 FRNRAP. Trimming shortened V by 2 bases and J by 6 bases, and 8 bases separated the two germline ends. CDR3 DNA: TGTGCTAGTGGTTTGCCCCCGGGCAATGAGCAGTTCTTC. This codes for CASGLPPGNEQFF.